These 2 T cell receptor beta chains were all obtained from the same sample, sequenced in a study of T cell responses to AZD1222 COVID-19 vaccine. Profiling relied on immunoSEQ multiplex PCR, and the TCRdb table lists in-frame clones only, not all of them. The sample has about 140,000 clones, approximately 83% seen once. This material consisted of peripheral blood, taken on day 0 of AZD1222 vaccination. These receptors all stem from an adult in good health.

This clone has only a few counts. The V and J genes are TRBV5-4 and TRBJ1-2; the D gene is possibly TRBD1 (5 bases). CDR1 and CDR2 (germline): SGHNT, YYREEE (reference sequence). This CDR3 is 16 amino acids long. V shed 6 bases and J shed 4 bases, with 22 bases lying between them. CDR3 sequence reads: CASNGAGSRGGYGYTF. The CDR3 nucleotides are TGTGCCAGCAACGGGGCTGGGTCCCGGGGTGGCTATGGCTACACCTTC.

V gene TRBV9 combines with J gene TRBJ1-2; D unclear. The CDR3 contains 12 residues. With 0 bases removed from V and 8 bases from J, the gap between germline ends came to 8 bases. Germline CDR1 is SGDLS and CDR2 is YYNGEE. CDR3 bases: TGTGCCAGCAGCGTAGTTGGGGTGGGCTACACCTTC. It encodes CASSVVGVGYTF.